These 30 T cell receptor beta chains were all obtained from the same sample, sequenced in a study of T cell clones after liver transplantation. Sequencing was performed with immunoSEQ multiplex PCR; in TCRdb, only in-frame clones are kept and a portion is missing. The repertoire holds about 75,000 clones, with 80% to 85% as singletons. The sequencing used CD4+ T cells from blood, collected less than 50 months after liver transplant. The receptors derive from a human patient who received a liver transplant. Some T cells may have come from the graft donor.

This chain uses TRBV5-1 with TRBJ2-1; TRBD2 matches at 12 bases. Germline values: CDR1 SGHRS, CDR2 YFSETQ. Trimming at V came to 4 bases and at J to 6 bases, leaving 2 bases not matched to a gene. The CDR3 spans 14 residues. The CDR3 spells CASSTTSGGNEQFF. CDR3 nucleotides: TGCGCCAGCAGCACGACTAGCGGGGGCAATGAGCAGTTCTTC.

V is TRBV27 and J is TRBJ2-1; TRBD2 aligns across 7 bases. J was trimmed by 6 bases and V by 2 bases; bases with no gene match: 10. This CDR3 is built from 16 residues. CDR1 and CDR2 from the germline V gene are MNHEY and SMNVEV (reference sequence). CDR3 in DNA: TGTGCCAGCAGTTTAGCGGGGGTACTGGAGGTCAATGAGCAGTTCTTC. This encodes CASSLAGVLEVNEQFF.

The rearrangement joins TRBV1 to TRBJ2-1; TRBD2 reflects the table's D call only, with no check against the DNA. TRBV1 is assigned pseudogene status. This CDR3 is 14 amino acids long. The CDR3 reads CTSSHRDYNNEQFF. In nucleotides, the CDR3 is TGCACCAGCAGCCATCGGGACTACAACAATGAGCAGTTCTTC.

CDR3 sequence (DNA): TGTGCCAGCAGCCCGCGGGGGGGCAAAGGCGAGCAGTACTTC. Translated: CASSPRGGKGEQYF. J is TRBJ2-7 and V is TRBV5-4; 9 bases fit TRBD2. The V and J ends lost 4 bases and 6 bases, in that order; junction bases with no gene match: 8. Germline CDR1 SGHNT, CDR2 YYREEE (reference sequence). The CDR3 sequence is 14 residues long.

This clone occurred once. The rearrangement links TRBV5-8 to TRBJ1-1, with 8 bases aligning to TRBD1. The CDR3 sequence is 15 residues long. V was pared by 0 bases and J by 2 bases, with 3 bases of the junction left unmatched. The germline gives CDR1 SGHTS, CDR2 YDEGEE. In DNA, the CDR3 is TGTGCCAGCAGCTTGGGACAGGGGCCCAACACTGAAGCTTTCTTT. This codes for CASSLGQGPNTEAFF.

The chain joins TRBV2 to TRBJ1-1; 9 bases line up with TRBD1. The CDR3 covers 14 residues. V shed 6 bases and J 1 base; nucleotides not matched to a gene: 3. In germline, CDR1 is SNHLY, CDR2 FYNNEI. The CDR3, as DNA: TGTGCCAGCAGCGGACAGGGGTCGAACACTGAAGCTTTCTTT. Translated, it gives CASSGQGSNTEAFF.

The rearrangement joins TRBV12-1 to TRBJ1-5; no check of the table's D call, TRBD1, against the DNA was made. TRBV12-1 is a pseudogene segment. The CDR3 runs 15 residues. Here the CDR3 DNA reads TGTGCCAGCAGCTTTGCGTCGGGCAGGGAAGGGTCCCAGCATTTT. Encoded protein: CASSFASGREGSQHF.

The chain has TRBV4-3 and TRBJ2-3; 13 bases map to TRBD2. Germline trimming cut 2 bases from V and 4 bases from J; bases unmatched to any gene: 3. Germline V lookup: CDR1 LGHNA, CDR2 YSLEER. The CDR3 loop spans 16 amino acids. CDR3 DNA: TGCGCCAGCAGCCAAACAACTAGCGGGGGGGCAGATACGCAGTATTTT. Its translation is CASSQTTSGGADTQYF.

The chain recombines TRBV14 with TRBJ1-2; unclear D gene. The CDR3 covers 12 residues. The V end was cut by 3 bases, the J end by 2 bases, with 4 bases between. The germline V gene has CDR1 SGHDN and CDR2 FVKESK. CDR3 DNA sequence: TGTGCCAGCAGCCAGGGAAACTATGGCTACACCTTC. Amino acids: CASSQGNYGYTF.

This chain joins TRBV9 and TRBJ2-5; tentatively, D is TRBD2 (5 bases). The CDR3 length is 14 residues. Trimming pared 2 bases from V and 5 bases from J, leaving 13 bases between. In germline, CDR1 is SGDLS, CDR2 YYNGEE. The CDR3 coding sequence is TGTGCCAGCAGCGTGGACTTCCGTCCGGAGACCCAGTACTTC. It specifies CASSVDFRPETQYF.

J is TRBJ1-2 and V is TRBV7-2; D not resolved. Trimming stripped 1 base from V and 2 bases from J, with 8 bases between. This CDR3 comprises 14 residues. The germline V gene has CDR1 SGHTA and CDR2 FQGNSA. The CDR3 region is CASSLVGRNYGYTF. As DNA, the CDR3 is TGTGCCAGCAGCTTAGTCGGGAGAAACTATGGCTACACCTTC.

The chain uses TRBV2 and TRBJ1-1; D remains ambiguous. This CDR3 has 13 amino acids. Germline V CDR1 and CDR2: SNHLY, FYNNEI. Trimming took 8 bases from V and 3 from J, leaving 13 bases between them. This chain's CDR3 is CASLKELDTEAFF. The CDR3 bases are TGTGCCAGCTTAAAGGAATTGGACACTGAAGCTTTCTTT.

The V gene is TRBV4-1, the J gene TRBJ2-1; D call uncertain. Germline V CDR1 and CDR2: MGHRA, YSYEKL. Trimming left V 0 bases short and J 2 bases short, with 14 bases between. The CDR3 spans 17 residues. The CDR3 DNA is TGCGCCAGCAGCCAAGATAAGGCACCAAGGACCTACAATGAGCAGTTCTTC. Its translation: CASSQDKAPRTYNEQFF.

The chain is built from TRBV5-5 and TRBJ2-1; 9 nucleotides agree with TRBD1. The V segment lost 4 bases and the J segment 10 bases; nucleotides outside the gene matches: 12. The CDR3 runs to 15 residues. Germline V gene lookup returns CDR1 SGHKS and CDR2 YYEKEE (reference sequence). The CDR3 region has the DNA TGTGCCAGCAGCCGGACAGGGGAAGGTAAATGGGAGCAGTTCTTC. It specifies CASSRTGEGKWEQFF.

The rearrangement links TRBV18 to TRBJ1-2, with a weak D call TRBD1 (5 bases). CDR1 is KGHSH, CDR2 LQKENI, per germline. The length of the CDR3 is 13 residues. V gave up 3 bases and J gave up 4 bases, with 9 bases separating them. CDR3 sequence (DNA): TGTGCCAGCTCACCCAGGGATTCCTATGGCTACACCTTC. Its translation: CASSPRDSYGYTF.

The chain carries TRBV29-1 and TRBJ2-7, with 9 bases matching TRBD1. The V gene end was trimmed by 6 bases and the J gene end by 7 bases; junction bases not matched to a gene: 7. The CDR3 covers 12 residues. Germline CDR1 and CDR2: SQVTM and ANQGSEA. DNA for the CDR3: TGCAGCGTAGACGGACAGGGGAAGGAGCAGTACTTC. Amino acid sequence: CSVDGQGKEQYF.

The V and J genes are TRBV9 and TRBJ2-7, with TRBD2 matching 10 bases. With V trimmed by 3 bases and J by 7 bases, 7 bases remained unmatched. CDR3 length equals 14 residues. CDR1 is SGDLS and CDR2 is YYNGEE in the germline V gene. CDR3 amino acids: CASSGPSGGGEQYF. In DNA form, the CDR3 reads TGTGCCAGCAGCGGTCCTAGCGGGGGCGGAGAGCAGTACTTC.

The chain has TRBV25-1 and TRBJ2-1, with D possibly being TRBD2 (5 bases). Trimming stripped 6 bases from V and 3 bases from J, with 12 bases between. Germline V lookup: CDR1 MGHDK, CDR2 SYGVNS. The CDR3 consists of 14 residues. This CDR3 is CASSPAGSYNEQFF. The CDR3, as DNA: TGTGCCAGCAGCCCCGCGGGCAGCTACAATGAGCAGTTCTTC.

This clone came up a few times. The chain joins TRBV5-4 to TRBJ1-1; D uncertain. Trimming pared 5 bases from V and 1 base from J, leaving 12 bases between. Germline V gives CDR1 SGHNT, CDR2 YYREEE (reference sequence). The CDR3 totals 14 residues. CDR3 DNA sequence: TGTGCCAGCAGTCCCCGGACTGGGAACACTGAAGCTTTCTTT. Translated, it gives CASSPRTGNTEAFF. The complete variable domain, with remaining parts taken from reference TRBV5-4 and TRBJ1-1, reads ETGVTQSPTHLIKTRGQQVTLRCSSQSGHNTVSWYQQALGQGPQFIFQYYREEENGRGNFPPRFSGLQFPNYSSELNVNALELDDSALYLCASSPRTGNTEAFFGQGTRLTVV.

The genes are TRBV27 and TRBJ2-5; TRBD2 matches 8 bases. CDR3 length: 16 amino acids. Germline lookup yields CDR1 MNHEY and CDR2 SMNVEV (reference sequence). The ends lost 2 bases at V and 3 bases at J; junction bases unmatched: 8. CDR3 amino acids: CASSLKQRGPEETQYF. DNA for the CDR3: TGTGCCAGCAGTTTAAAACAGCGGGGGCCCGAAGAGACCCAGTACTTC.

This clone was found a few times. Germline and junction disagree at one end, which may indicate a read error. The genes are TRBV7-9 and TRBJ2-3; 8 nucleotides agree with TRBD2. In germline, CDR1 is SEHNR, CDR2 FQNEAQ (reference sequence). The CDR3 spans 15 residues. The CDR3 sequence: CASRLGGGSTDTQYF. CDR3 coding DNA: TGTGCCAGCAGGTTAGGCGGGGGGTCTACAGATACGCAGTATTTT.

The rearrangement uses TRBV6-5 and TRBJ2-7; 9 bases line up with TRBD1. CDR3 length: 13 residues. Germline trimming cut 5 bases from V and 4 bases from J; bases unmatched to any gene: 3. CDR1 and CDR2 (germline): MNHEY, SVGAGI. CDR3 in DNA: TGTGCCAGCAGTAGGGACAGGGCTTACGAGCAGTACTTC. Translation: CASSRDRAYEQYF.

This clone was detected only a few times. This chain links TRBV9 with TRBJ1-1; the D is unclear. The CDR3 covers 13 residues. The germline CDR1 and CDR2 sequences are SGDLS and YYNGEE. V gave up 0 bases and J gave up 6 bases, with 9 bases separating them. As DNA, the CDR3 is TGTGCCAGCAGCGTAGTCCCCCTCGCTGAAGCTTTCTTT. It yields the protein CASSVVPLAEAFF. Filled out from reference TRBV9 and TRBJ1-1, the complete variable domain reads DSGVTQTPKHLITATGQRVTLRCSPRSGDLSVYWYQQSLDQGLQFLIQYYNGEERAKGNILERFSAQQFPDLHSELNLSSLELGDSALYFCASSVVPLAEAFFGQGTRLTVV.

The chain couples TRBV4-1 to TRBJ1-2; the D gene is possibly TRBD1 (5 bases). CDR3 length: 14 amino acids. The germline gives CDR1 MGHRA, CDR2 YSYEKL. Trimming pared 0 bases from V and 4 bases from J, leaving 9 bases between. This CDR3 reads CASSQDSTVYGYTF. The CDR3 DNA reads TGCGCCAGCAGCCAAGACTCGACAGTCTATGGCTACACCTTC.

The CDR3 is CASSLGRGVSDTQYF. CDR3 bases: TGTGCCAGCAGCTTGGGACGGGGGGTCTCAGATACGCAGTATTTT. The rearrangement uses TRBV5-4 and TRBJ2-3; 7 bases match TRBD2. The ends lost 0 bases at V and 4 bases at J; junction bases unmatched: 5. The CDR3 runs to 15 residues. Germline CDR1 is SGHNT and CDR2 is YYREEE (reference sequence). Combining the CDR3 with reference TRBV5-4 and TRBJ2-3 gives the whole variable domain ETGVTQSPTHLIKTRGQQVTLRCSSQSGHNTVSWYQQALGQGPQFIFQYYREEENGRGNFPPRFSGLQFPNYSSELNVNALELDDSALYLCASSLGRGVSDTQYFGPGTRLTVL.

This chain uses TRBV2 with TRBJ2-1; the D gene is possibly TRBD2 (5 bases). V was trimmed by 7 bases and J by 1 base, leaving 11 bases between them. Germline V gene lookup returns CDR1 SNHLY and CDR2 FYNNEI. The CDR3 loop spans 14 amino acids. DNA of the CDR3: TGTGCCAGCACTCCGGGGTCATCCTACAATGAGCAGTTCTTC. It is translated as CASTPGSSYNEQFF.

The V gene is TRBV4-2, the J gene TRBJ2-7; TRBD1 aligns across 7 bases. After removal of 0 bases from V and 2 bases from J, the junction contained 7 bases not matched to a gene. CDR1 is LGHNA, CDR2 YNFKEQ, per germline. This CDR3 spans 16 amino acids. The CDR3 DNA sequence: TGTGCCAGCAGCCAAGATGCGAAGGGACAGCCCTACGAGCAGTACTTC. Protein sequence: CASSQDAKGQPYEQYF.

This clone was counted many times. This chain connects TRBV5-5 to TRBJ1-1; D gene unclear. V lost 0 bases and J 2 bases, leaving 14 bases between the germline ends. CDR3 size: 16 residues. Germline V gene sequence: CDR1 SGHKS, CDR2 YYEKEE (reference sequence). The chain's CDR3 is CASSLAWDISNTEAFF. The CDR3 nucleotides are TGTGCCAGCAGCTTGGCCTGGGATATATCTAACACTGAAGCTTTCTTT.

The CDR3 DNA follows: TGCGCCAGCAGCCCGGAAGTGGGATTGAAGGCTGAAGCTTTCTTT. Protein product: CASSPEVGLKAEAFF. The V and J genes are TRBV5-1 and TRBJ1-1; D ambiguous. Germline V lookup: CDR1 SGHRS, CDR2 YFSETQ. The CDR3 sequence is 15 residues long. V was pared by 4 bases and J by 6 bases, with 19 bases between.

This sequence joins TRBV18 and TRBJ2-1; the D gene is possibly TRBD2 (6 bases). Between the trimmed V and J ends, which lost 6 bases and 9 bases, there was a span of 15 bases. The CDR3 has 13 amino acids. Looked up from germline, CDR1 is KGHSH and CDR2 is LQKENI. CDR3 amino acids: CASSPGVNAEQFF. In nucleotides, the CDR3 is TGTGCCAGCTCCCCGGGGGTAAACGCTGAGCAGTTCTTC.